Presented here are 3 T cell receptor beta chains from one specimen sequenced in a study of cytomegalovirus exposure and HLA in healthy donors. PCR involved 60 Vbeta and 13 Jbeta primers. Profiled with immunoSEQ multiplex PCR; TCRdb holds only in-frame clones, not every one. The sample includes 120,000 to 150,000 clones, about 82% seen only once; the top ten take 4% to 4.5%. Sequencing was carried out using PBMCs. The origin of the receptors is a woman between 40 and 50 years old in good health and CMV-seropositive.

This chain uses TRBV7-6 with TRBJ2-1; D remains ambiguous. Germline CDR1 SGHVS, CDR2 FNYEAQ. The V and J ends lost 2 bases and 10 bases respectively, with 12 bases between them. CDR3 length: 13 amino acids. The CDR3 nucleotides read TGTGCCAGCAGCTTATTTGGGCCCTGGGAGCAGTTCTTC. This translates into CASSLFGPWEQFF.

The CDR3 loop is CASSREGGNTGELFF. In DNA form, the CDR3 reads TGTGCCAGCAGCCGGGAGGGGGGGAACACCGGGGAGCTGTTTTTT. The chain carries TRBV4-2 and TRBJ2-2; D is perhaps TRBD2 (7 bases). Germline-derived CDR1 and CDR2 are LGHNA and YNFKEQ. V was clipped by 4 bases and J by 1 base, with 10 bases between them. CDR3 size: 15 residues.

For this clone: The same CDR3 is also encoded by other DNA sequences in this sample. The chain recombines TRBV15 with TRBJ2-2; D remains ambiguous. CDR3 size: 13 residues. Germline V gives CDR1 LNHNV, CDR2 YYDKDF (reference sequence). Deletions cut 1 base from V and 4 bases from J, with 4 bases between. CDR3 protein: CATSRGLTGELFF. DNA for the CDR3: TGTGCCACCAGCAGAGGACTCACCGGGGAGCTGTTTTTT.